Listed here is a single T cell receptor beta chain. This CDR3 spans 17 amino acids. V lost 2 bases to trimming and J lost 0 bases; unmatched junction nucleotides: 6. Looked up from germline, CDR1 is SGHRS and CDR2 is YFSETQ. The sample comes from a study of blood T cell repertoires in COVID-19. Study in general: Italy, Spain and the United States were the sources of the convalescent and acute COVID-19 samples.

Original processing notes: Estimation of nucleated cell counts was performed using reference gene primer amplification. The data were produced by immunoSEQ multiplex PCR, yet TCRdb's version contains in-frame clones alone and is incomplete. D and trimming were read from the DNA, whereas the V and J calls and clone size are those reported in that table. This table holds about 68,000 clones, just over 85% found once. This TCR derives from a man between 45 and 60 years old with acute or convalescent COVID-19. The V and J genes are TRBV5-1 and TRBJ2-7; TRBD2 agrees at 12 bases. The specimen was peripheral blood. The CDR3 bases are TGCGCCAGCAGCTTCCAACTAGCGGGGGGTAGCTCCTACGAGCAGTACTTC. Protein sequence: CASSFQLAGGSSYEQYF.